This record concerns one TCR beta chain sequence. Its specificity is not known. The sample originates from a study of lymphopenia after photon versus proton radiotherapy. Regarding the study as a whole: Survival link was tested only in deceased patients; proton benefit remains a possibility. Oligoclonal CD8+ Temra expansion after nadir drove photon patients' diversity drop.

Libraries were prepared by immunoSEQ multiplex PCR; TCRdb keeps only in-frame clonotypes and omits some of them. The table includes 42,000 or so clones, about 85% detected once. V was trimmed by 5 bases and J by 8 bases, leaving 10 bases between them. The CDR3 consists of 11 residues. Germline lookup yields CDR1 DFQATT and CDR2 SNEGSKA (reference sequence). This TCR was recovered from a woman aged 70-85 years with pancreatic cancer. This rearrangement joins TRBV20-1 to TRBJ2-1; D is undetermined. The sample in question was peripheral blood, obtained from a patient treated with proton-based radiotherapy. Here the CDR3 DNA reads TGCAGTGCTCCAAGTTCATATGAGCAGTTCTTC. This encodes CSAPSSYEQFF.